This TCR beta chain was retrieved from a study of blood T cell repertoires in COVID-19. The overall study: Some COVID-19 samples were acute and others convalescent; all came from the United States, Italy and Spain. PBMCs, B-cell-depleted T cells, or T cells provided the cDNA or gDNA that made up the material.

Authors' methods: Quantification of nucleated cells was approximated via reference gene primer amplification. Sequencing used immunoSEQ multiplex PCR; TCRdb keeps in-frame clones, though not all of them. V, J and clone size derive from that table, while D and trimming were established from the DNA sequence. The sample holds 55,000 to 75,000 clones, 70% to 90% seen once. The CDR3 has 14 residues. CDR1 is SGHRS and CDR2 is YFSETQ in the germline V gene. V shed 3 bases, J shed 4 bases, and the junction held 4 bases outside the gene matches. This chain joins TRBV5-1 and TRBJ1-5; 7 nucleotides match TRBD1. Sequencing input: peripheral blood. This TCR was recovered from a human donor with active COVID-19. The donor label of this sample is uncertain. The CDR3 bases are TGCGCCAGCAGCTCGGGACAGCCGAATCAGCCCCAGCATTTT. Translating it yields CASSSGQPNQPQHF.